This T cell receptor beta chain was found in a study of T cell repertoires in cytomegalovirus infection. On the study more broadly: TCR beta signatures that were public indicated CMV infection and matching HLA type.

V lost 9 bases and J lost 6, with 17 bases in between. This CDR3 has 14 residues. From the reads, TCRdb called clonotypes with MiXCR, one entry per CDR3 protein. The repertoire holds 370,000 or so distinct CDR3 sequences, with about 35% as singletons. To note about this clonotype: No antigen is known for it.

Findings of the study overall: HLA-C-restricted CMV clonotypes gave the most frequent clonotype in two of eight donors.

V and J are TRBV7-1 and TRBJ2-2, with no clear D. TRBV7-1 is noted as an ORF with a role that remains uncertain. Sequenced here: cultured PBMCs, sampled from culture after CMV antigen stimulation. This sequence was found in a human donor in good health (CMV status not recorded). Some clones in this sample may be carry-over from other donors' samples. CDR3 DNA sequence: TGTGCCAGTTATACAAGACTCTACCCCGGGGAGCTGTTTTTT. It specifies CASYTRLYPGELFF.